This T cell receptor beta chain is from a study of blood T cell repertoires in COVID-19. Study in general: The United States, Italy and Spain were the sources of the acute and convalescent COVID-19 samples.

Original processing notes: For nucleated cells, counts were estimated from reference gene primer amplification. Sequencing was performed with immunoSEQ multiplex PCR; in TCRdb, only in-frame clones are kept and a portion is missing. V, J and clone size reflect that table, while D and trimming were determined from the DNA. Among approximately 93,000 clones, about two thirds were seen once, and the ten largest hold approximately 15%. Trimming left V 4 bases short and J 4 bases short, with 8 bases between. Germline V CDR1 and CDR2: SEHNR, FQNEAQ (reference sequence). The CDR3 totals 14 residues. The specimen sequenced was peripheral blood. The chain links TRBV7-9 to TRBJ1-6; D not resolved. This TCR derives from a woman of 80 years or more with acute or convalescent COVID-19. The CDR3 DNA sequence: TGTGCCAGCAGCTCCGGGGTTTATAATTCACCCCTCCACTTT. Its translation is CASSSGVYNSPLHF.